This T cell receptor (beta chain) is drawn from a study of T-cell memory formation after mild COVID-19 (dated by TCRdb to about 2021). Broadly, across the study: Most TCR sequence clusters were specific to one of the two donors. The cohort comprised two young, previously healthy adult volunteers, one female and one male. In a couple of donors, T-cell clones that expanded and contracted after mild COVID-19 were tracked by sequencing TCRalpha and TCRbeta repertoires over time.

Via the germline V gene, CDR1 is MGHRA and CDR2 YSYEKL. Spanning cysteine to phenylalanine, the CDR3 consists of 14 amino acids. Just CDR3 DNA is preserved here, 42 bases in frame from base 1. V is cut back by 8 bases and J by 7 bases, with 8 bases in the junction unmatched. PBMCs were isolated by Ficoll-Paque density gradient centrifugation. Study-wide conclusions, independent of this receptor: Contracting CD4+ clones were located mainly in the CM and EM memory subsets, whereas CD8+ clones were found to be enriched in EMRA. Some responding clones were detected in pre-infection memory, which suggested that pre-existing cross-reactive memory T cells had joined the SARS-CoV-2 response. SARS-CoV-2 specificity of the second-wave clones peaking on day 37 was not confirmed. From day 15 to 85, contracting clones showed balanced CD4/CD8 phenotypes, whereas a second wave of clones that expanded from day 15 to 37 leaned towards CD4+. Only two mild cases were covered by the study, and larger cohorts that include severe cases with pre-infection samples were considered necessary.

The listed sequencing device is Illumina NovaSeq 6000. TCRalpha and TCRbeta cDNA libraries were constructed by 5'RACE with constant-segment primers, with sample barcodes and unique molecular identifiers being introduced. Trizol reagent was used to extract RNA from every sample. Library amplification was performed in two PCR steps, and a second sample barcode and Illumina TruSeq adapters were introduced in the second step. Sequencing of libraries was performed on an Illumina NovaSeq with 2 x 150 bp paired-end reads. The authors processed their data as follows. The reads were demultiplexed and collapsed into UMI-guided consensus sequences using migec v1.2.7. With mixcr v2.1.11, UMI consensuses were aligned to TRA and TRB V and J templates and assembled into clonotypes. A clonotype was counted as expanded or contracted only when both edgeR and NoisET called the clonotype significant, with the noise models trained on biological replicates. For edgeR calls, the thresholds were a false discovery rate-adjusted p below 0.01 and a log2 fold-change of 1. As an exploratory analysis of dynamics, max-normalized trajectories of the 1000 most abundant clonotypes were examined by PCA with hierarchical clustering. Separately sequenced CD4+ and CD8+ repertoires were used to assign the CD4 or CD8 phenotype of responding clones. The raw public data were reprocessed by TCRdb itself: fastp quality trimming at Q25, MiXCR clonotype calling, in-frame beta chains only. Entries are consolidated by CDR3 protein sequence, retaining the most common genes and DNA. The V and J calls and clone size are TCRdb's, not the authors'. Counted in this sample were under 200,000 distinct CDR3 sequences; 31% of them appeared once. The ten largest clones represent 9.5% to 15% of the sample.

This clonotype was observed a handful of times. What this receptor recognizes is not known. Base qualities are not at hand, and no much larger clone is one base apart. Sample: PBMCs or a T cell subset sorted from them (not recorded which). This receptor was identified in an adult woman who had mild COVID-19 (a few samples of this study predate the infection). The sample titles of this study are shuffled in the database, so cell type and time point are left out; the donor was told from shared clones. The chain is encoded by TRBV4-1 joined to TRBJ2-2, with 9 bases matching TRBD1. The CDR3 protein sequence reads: CASGYRGLGGELFF. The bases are TGCGCCAGCGGCTACAGGGGGCTGGGCGGGGAGCTGTTTTTT.